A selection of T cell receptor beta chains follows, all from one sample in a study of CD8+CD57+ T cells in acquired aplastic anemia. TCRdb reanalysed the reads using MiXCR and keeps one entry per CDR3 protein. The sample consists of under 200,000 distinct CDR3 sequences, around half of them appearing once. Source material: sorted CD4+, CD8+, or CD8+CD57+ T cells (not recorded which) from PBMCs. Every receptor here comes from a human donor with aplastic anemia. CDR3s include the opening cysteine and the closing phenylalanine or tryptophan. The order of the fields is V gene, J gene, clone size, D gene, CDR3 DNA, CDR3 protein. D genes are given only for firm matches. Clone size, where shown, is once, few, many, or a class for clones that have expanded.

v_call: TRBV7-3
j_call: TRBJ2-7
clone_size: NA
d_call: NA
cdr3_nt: TGTGCCAGCAGCCTGAGCTTCTACGAGCAGTACTTC
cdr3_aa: CASSLSFYEQYF

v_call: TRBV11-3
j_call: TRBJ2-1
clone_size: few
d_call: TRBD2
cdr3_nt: TGTGCCAGCAGCCGTGATCCAGCGGGGGGGCCTCGGTTCTTC
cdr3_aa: CASSRDPAGGPRFF

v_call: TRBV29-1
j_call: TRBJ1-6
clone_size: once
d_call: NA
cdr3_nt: TGCAGCGTTGAAGAAAGCAGGGCCCGGGGACCCCTCCACTTT
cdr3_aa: CSVEESRARGPLHF

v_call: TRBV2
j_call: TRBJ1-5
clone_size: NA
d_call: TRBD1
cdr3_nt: TGTGCCAGCAGTGGAAGGGGGACAGCTCACCAGCCCCAGCATTTT
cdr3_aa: CASSGRGTAHQPQHF

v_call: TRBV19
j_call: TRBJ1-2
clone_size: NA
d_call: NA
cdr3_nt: TGTGCCAGTAGCACCGGGGTTCGTGGTTATAACACCTTC
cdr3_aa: CASSTGVRGYNTF

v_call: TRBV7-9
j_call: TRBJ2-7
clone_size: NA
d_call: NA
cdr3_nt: TGTGCCAGCCGCCAGGTCAGATCCTACGAGCAGTACTTC
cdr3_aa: CASRQVRSYEQYF

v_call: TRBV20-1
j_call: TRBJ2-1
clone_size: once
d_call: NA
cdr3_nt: TGCAGTGCTCCGGAGGGGGGTAGGAATGAGCAGTTCTTC
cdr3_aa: CSAPEGGRNEQFF

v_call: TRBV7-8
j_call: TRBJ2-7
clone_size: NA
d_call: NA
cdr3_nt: TGTGCCAGCTCTCCCCGGGTAGCGGAAACCGGGCGGGAGCAGTACTTC
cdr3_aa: CASSPRVAETGREQYF

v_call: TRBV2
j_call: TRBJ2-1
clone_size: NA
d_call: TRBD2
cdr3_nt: TGTGCCAGCAGTCGGACTAGCGGGGGGTTTTACAATGAGCAGTTCTTC
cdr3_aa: CASSRTSGGFYNEQFF

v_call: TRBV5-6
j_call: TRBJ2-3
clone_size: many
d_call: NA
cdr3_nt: TGTGCCAGCAGCTTGGCCAATTCTCTGGCGCAGTATTTT
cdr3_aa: CASSLANSLAQYF

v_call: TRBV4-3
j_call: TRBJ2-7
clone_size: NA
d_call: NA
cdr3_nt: TGCGCCAGCAGCCAAGTGGCAGGACCCTACGAGCAGTACTTC
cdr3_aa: CASSQVAGPYEQYF

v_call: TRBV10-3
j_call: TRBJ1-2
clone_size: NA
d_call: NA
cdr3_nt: TGTGCCAGCAGACAGGCCTATGGCTACACCTTC
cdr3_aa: CASRQAYGYTF

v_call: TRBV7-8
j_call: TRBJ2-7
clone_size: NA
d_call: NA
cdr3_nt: TGTGCCAGCAGCTTAGCGACAGGGAGGGGCGAGCAGTACTTC
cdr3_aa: CASSLATGRGEQYF

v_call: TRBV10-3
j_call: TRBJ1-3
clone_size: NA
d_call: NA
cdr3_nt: TGTGCCATCGGGAGGGAGGAAGATGGAAACACCATATATTTT
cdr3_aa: CAIGREEDGNTIYF

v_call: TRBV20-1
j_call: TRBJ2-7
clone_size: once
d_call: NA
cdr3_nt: TGCAGTGCTAGAAGTACAGATTCCTACGAGCAGTACTTC
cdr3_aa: CSARSTDSYEQYF

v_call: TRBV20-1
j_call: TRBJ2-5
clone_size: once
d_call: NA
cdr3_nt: TGCAGTGCTAGGGAGGGGGCGCTTGGTAAAGAGACCCAGTACTTC
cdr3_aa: CSAREGALGKETQYF

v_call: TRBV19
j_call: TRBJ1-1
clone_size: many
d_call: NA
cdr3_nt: TGTGCCAGTAGTCCTAGGGCCTCGAACACTGAAGCTTTCTTT
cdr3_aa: CASSPRASNTEAFF

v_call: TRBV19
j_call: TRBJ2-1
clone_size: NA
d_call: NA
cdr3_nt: TGTGCCAGTAGTGGACAACTAAACAATGAGCAGTTCTTC
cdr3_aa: CASSGQLNNEQFF

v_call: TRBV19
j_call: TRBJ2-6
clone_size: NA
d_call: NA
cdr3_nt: TGTGCCAGTAGTATACTCAGGGCCGGGGCCAACGTCCTGACTTTC
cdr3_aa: CASSILRAGANVLTF

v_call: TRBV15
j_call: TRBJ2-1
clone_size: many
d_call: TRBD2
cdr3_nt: TGTGCCACCAGCAGGACTAGCGGGAGTTGGGGCAATGAGCAGTTCTTC
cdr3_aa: CATSRTSGSWGNEQFF

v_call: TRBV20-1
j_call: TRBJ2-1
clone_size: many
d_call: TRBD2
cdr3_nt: TGCAGTGCTTCCCTGACTAGCGGGAGGAGCGATGAGCAGTTCTTC
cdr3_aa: CSASLTSGRSDEQFF

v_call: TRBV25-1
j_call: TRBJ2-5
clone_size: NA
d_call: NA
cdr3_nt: TGTGCCAGCAGTGGGACCCCCTTAGCCCAGTACTTC
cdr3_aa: CASSGTPLAQYF

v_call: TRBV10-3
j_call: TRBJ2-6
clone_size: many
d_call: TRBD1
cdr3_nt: TGTGCCACCGTCCGGGACAGGGGCTCTGGGGCCAACGTCCTGACTTTC
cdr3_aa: CATVRDRGSGANVLTF

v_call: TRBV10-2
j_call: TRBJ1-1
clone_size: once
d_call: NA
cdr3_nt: TGCGCCAGCAGTGACGGTGGGGGCACTGAAGCTTTCTTT
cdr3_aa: CASSDGGGTEAFF

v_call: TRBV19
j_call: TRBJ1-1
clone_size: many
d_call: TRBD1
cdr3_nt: TGTGCCAGTAGGTGGACAGGAGTTGGAGAAGCTTTCTTT
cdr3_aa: CASRWTGVGEAFF

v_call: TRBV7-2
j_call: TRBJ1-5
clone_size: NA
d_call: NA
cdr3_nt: TGTGCCTGCAGCTCGAAAAGAGGAGGGGGAATCAATCAGCCCCAGCATTTT
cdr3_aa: CACSSKRGGGINQPQHF

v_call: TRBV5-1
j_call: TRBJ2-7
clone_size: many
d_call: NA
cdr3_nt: TGCGCCAGCAGCCGGATGACGGGCTCCTACGAGCAGTACTTC
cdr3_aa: CASSRMTGSYEQYF

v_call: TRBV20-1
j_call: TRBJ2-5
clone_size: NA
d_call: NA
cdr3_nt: TGCAGTGCCACAGGGAATCAGGAGACCCAGTACTTC
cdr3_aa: CSATGNQETQYF

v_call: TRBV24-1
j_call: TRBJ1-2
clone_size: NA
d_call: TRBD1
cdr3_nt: TGTGCCACCGGGACAGTCGATGGCTACACCTTC
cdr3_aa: CATGTVDGYTF

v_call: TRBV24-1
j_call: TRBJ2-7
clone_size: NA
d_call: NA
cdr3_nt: TGTGCCACCAGTGATTTGCCGGGGAAACAGCACTTC
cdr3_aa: CATSDLPGKQHF

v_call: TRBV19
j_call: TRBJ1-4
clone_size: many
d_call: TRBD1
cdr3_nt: TGTGCCATACGAGGACAGGGGCCGGGGAAAAATGAAAAACTGTTTTTT
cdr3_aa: CAIRGQGPGKNEKLFF

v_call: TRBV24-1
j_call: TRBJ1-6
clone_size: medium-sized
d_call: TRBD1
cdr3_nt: TGTGCCACCAAGATTGACAGGGTCCACTTT
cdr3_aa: CATKIDRVHF

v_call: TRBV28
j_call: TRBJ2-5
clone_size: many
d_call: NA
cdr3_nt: TGTGCCAGCAGTTTGCCCCGGGCCCCTAACAAGGAGACCCAGTACTTC
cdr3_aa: CASSLPRAPNKETQYF

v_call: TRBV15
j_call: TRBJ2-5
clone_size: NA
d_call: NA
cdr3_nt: TGTGCCACCAGCAGAGATCAAGGGCGCTGGCAGCCCCAGTACTTC
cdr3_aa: CATSRDQGRWQPQYF

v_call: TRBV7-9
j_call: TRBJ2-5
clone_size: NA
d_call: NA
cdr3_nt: TGTGCCAGCAGCTTGGACGAGCGGGAGACCCAGTACTTC
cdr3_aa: CASSLDERETQYF

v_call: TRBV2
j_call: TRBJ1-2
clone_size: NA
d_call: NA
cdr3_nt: TGTGCCAGCAGTGAAGTCAACGCTAACTATGGCTACACCTTC
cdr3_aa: CASSEVNANYGYTF

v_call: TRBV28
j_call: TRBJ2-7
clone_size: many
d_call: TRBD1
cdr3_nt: TGTGCCAGCAGTTTGTCAGGGGGCGCCAACGAGCAGTACTTC
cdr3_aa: CASSLSGGANEQYF

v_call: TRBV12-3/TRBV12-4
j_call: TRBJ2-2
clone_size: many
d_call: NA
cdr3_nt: TGTGCCAGCAGTTTCGCAGGGGCCAACACCGGGGAGCTGTTTTTT
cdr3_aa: CASSFAGANTGELFF

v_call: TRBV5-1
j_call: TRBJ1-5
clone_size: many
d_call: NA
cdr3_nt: TGCGCCAGCAGCAAAGCAGGGTTACAGCCCCAGCATTTT
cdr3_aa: CASSKAGLQPQHF

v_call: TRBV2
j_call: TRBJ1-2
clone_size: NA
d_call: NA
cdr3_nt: TGTGCCAGCAGTGGGGCAGGCTATGGCTACACCTTC
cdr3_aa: CASSGAGYGYTF

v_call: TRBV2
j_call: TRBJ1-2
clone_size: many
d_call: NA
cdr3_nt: TGTGCCAGCAGCCCATCAAGGGTCCCGGCTAGCTATGGCTACACCTTC
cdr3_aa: CASSPSRVPASYGYTF

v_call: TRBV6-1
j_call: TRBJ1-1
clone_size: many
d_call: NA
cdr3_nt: TGTGCCAGCTGTCTGGGTGTAGGGACTGAAGCTTTCTTT
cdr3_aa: CASCLGVGTEAFF

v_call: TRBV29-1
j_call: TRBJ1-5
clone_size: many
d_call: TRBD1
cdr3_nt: TGCAGCGTGACCCAAGTGACAGGGAATCAGCCCCAGCATTTT
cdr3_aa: CSVTQVTGNQPQHF

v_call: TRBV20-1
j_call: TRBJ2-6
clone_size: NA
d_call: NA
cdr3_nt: TGCAGTGCGCCCAGCTCTGGGGCCAACGTCCTGACTTTC
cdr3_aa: CSAPSSGANVLTF

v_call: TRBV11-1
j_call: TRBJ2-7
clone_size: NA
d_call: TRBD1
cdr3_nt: TGTGCCAGCAGTGCTACCCGACAGGGGAAGCCCTACGAGCAGTACTTC
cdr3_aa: CASSATRQGKPYEQYF

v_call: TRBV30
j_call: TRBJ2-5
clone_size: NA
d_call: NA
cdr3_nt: TGTGCCTGGAGTCGGGACATAGACCAAGAGACCCAGTACTTC
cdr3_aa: CAWSRDIDQETQYF

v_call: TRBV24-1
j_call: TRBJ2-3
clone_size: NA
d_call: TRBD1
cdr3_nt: TGTGCCACCAGTGACCAAGGACAGGGGGCAAATACGCAGTATTTT
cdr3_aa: CATSDQGQGANTQYF

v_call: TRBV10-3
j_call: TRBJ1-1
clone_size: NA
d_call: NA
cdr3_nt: TGTGCCATCAGTGCAGGGGTTTCGGTAACTGAAGCTTTCTTT
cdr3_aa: CAISAGVSVTEAFF

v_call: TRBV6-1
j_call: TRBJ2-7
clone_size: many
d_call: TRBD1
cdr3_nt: TGTGCCAGCAGAGGGACAGGGGGCATGGAAGAGCAGTACTTC
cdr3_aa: CASRGTGGMEEQYF

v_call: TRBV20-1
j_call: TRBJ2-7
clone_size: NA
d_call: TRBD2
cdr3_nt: TGCAGTGCTAAATCGCTAGCGGGGGGGACCTACGAGCAGTACTTC
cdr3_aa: CSAKSLAGGTYEQYF

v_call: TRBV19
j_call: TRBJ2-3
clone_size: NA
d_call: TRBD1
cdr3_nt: TGTGCCAGTAGACAGGGGGGAACAGATACGCAGTATTTT
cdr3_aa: CASRQGGTDTQYF

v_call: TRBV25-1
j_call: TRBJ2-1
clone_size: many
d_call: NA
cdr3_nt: TGTGCCAGCAGCCCTACAGGGAAGGAAGTAAGGGAGCAGTTCTTC
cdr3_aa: CASSPTGKEVREQFF

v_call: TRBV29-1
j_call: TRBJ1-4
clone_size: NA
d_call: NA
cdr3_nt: TGCAGCGTTGCAAGGGGCCCGAATGAAAAACTGTTTTTT
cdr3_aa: CSVARGPNEKLFF

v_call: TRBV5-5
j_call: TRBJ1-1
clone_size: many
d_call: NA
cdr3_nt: TGTGCCAGCAGCTTGCGAGGGGCGGGTGAAGCTTTCTTT
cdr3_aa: CASSLRGAGEAFF

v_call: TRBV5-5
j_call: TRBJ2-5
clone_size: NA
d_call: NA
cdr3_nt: TGCGCCAGCAGCCGAGACCCAGAGACCCAGTACTTC
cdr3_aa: CASSRDPETQYF

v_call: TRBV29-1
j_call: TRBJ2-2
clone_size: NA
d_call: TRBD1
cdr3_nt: TGCAGCGTTGTCAGGGGGACCGGGGAGCTGTTTTTT
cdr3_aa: CSVVRGTGELFF

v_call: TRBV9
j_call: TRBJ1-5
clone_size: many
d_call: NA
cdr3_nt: TGTGCCAGCAGCGTAGGTCTCGACAGTAGCAATCAGCCCCAGCATTTT
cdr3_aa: CASSVGLDSSNQPQHF

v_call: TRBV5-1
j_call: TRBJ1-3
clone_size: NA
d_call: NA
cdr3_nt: TGCGCCAGCAGCTTGAATCCGAGGGGAGGGGGAAACACCATATATTTT
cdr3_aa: CASSLNPRGGGNTIYF

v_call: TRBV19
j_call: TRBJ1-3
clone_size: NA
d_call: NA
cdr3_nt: TGTGCCAGTAGTACTTACATGCACTCTGGAAGCACCATATTTTTT
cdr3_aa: CASSTYMHSGSTIFF